This T cell receptor beta chain was identified in a study of blood T cells in healthy people across ages. The study's findings and limits: Unsorted PBMCs ruled out conclusive naive versus antigen-experienced comparison. A roughly linear fall in TCR beta diversity per million T cells was seen with increasing age.

Alongside a J-beta primer mix, a sample-barcoded 5' primer served in a second PCR lasting roughly 7 to 12 cycles. A single record per CDR3 protein comes from TCRdb applying MiXCR to the 5' RACE reads. The sample includes hundreds of thousands of distinct CDR3 sequences, roughly 49% of them seen just once. V gave up 0 bases and J gave up 10 bases; unmatched junction bases: 11. Germline V gene sequence: CDR1 LGHNA, CDR2 YSLEER. The CDR3 is made up of 17 amino acids. Notes on this clonotype: Its antigen remains unknown.

Isolation per sample recovered at least 7 million PBMCs. The V and J genes are TRBV4-3 and TRBJ2-1; 11 nucleotides line up with TRBD2. What was sequenced was blood. The origin of this receptor is a woman aged 55-69 years in good health. The CDR3 coding sequence is TGCGCCAGCAGCCAAGATACTAGCGGGAGCCATGGAGGCGAGCAGTTCTTC. Residues: CASSQDTSGSHGGEQFF.